A single sample gave rise to the 23 T cell receptor beta chains below, sequenced in a study of blood T cell repertoires in COVID-19. The table came from immunoSEQ multiplex PCR; TCRdb's copy has only in-frame clones and leaves some out. The sample holds roughly 140,000 clones, around four fifths seen once. Sequencing used PBMCs or T cells enriched from blood (not recorded which). These receptors all stem from a woman aged 40 to 55 who had recovered from COVID-19.

The CDR3 coding sequence is TGTGCCAGCAGGAGGGCAGGGGGGTACATTTATGGCTACACCTTC. The encoded protein is CASRRAGGYIYGYTF. The chain uses TRBV5-8 and TRBJ1-2; 7 nucleotides agree with TRBD1. This CDR3 is 15 amino acids long. The germline V gene encodes CDR1 SGHTS and CDR2 YDEGEE. The J segment lost 5 bases and the V segment lost 5 bases, leaving 12 bases of the junction unmatched. The whole variable domain, filled in from reference TRBV5-8 and TRBJ1-2, reads EAGVTQSPTHLIKTRGQQATLRCSPISGHTSVYWYQQALGLGLQFLLWYDEGEERNRGNFPPRFSGRQFPNYSSELNVNALELEDSALYLCASRRAGGYIYGYTFGSGTRLTVV.

The chain recombines TRBV7-3 with TRBJ1-1, with D unresolved. CDR3 length: 15 amino acids. The V gene's germline CDR1 is SGHTA and CDR2 FQGTGA. V lost 5 bases and J lost 3, with 16 bases in between. CDR3 protein: CASSQSPTRDTEAFF. DNA of the CDR3: TGTGCCAGCAGCCAGAGCCCCACTAGGGACACTGAAGCTTTCTTT.

The rearrangement joins TRBV7-3 to TRBJ2-1; the match to TRBD2 covers 9 bases. The CDR3 is 15 residues long. Germline CDR1 reads SGHTA; CDR2 reads FQGTGA. J lost 4 bases, V lost 5 bases, and 6 bases had no gene match. The CDR3 protein is CASSPTSGLYNEQFF. Written as DNA, the CDR3 is TGTGCCAGCAGCCCTACTAGCGGGCTTTACAATGAGCAGTTCTTC.

The table lists this clone with a few counts. This sequence joins TRBV4-2 and TRBJ2-5, with TRBD1 identical over 10 bases. The CDR3 totals 15 residues. CDR1 and CDR2 (germline): LGHNA, YNFKEQ. Trimming removed 2 bases from V and 7 bases from J; junction bases left unmatched: 7. Here the CDR3 DNA reads TGTGCCAGCAGCCAATCCGGGACAGGGGTTGGGACCCAGTACTTC. This gives the protein CASSQSGTGVGTQYF.

The chain combines TRBV7-2 with TRBJ2-7; possible D gene TRBD1, 6 bases. V shed 5 bases and J shed 0 bases, with 11 bases lying between them. The length of the CDR3 is 14 residues. Germline CDR1 and CDR2: SGHTA and FQGNSA. The CDR3 here is CASSPQGNSYEQYF. The CDR3 nucleotides are TGTGCCAGCAGCCCCCAGGGGAACTCCTACGAGCAGTACTTC.

This chain connects TRBV18 to TRBJ2-7, with TRBD2 matching over 10 bases. With 3 bases clipped from V and 3 bases from J, the junction kept 5 bases outside the gene matches. Germline V gene data show CDR1 as KGHSH and CDR2 as LQKENI. The CDR3 has 15 residues. CDR3 sequence (DNA): TGTGCCAGCTCACCCGGACTAGCGGCTTACTACGAGCAGTACTTC. Protein: CASSPGLAAYYEQYF. Looking up the rest from reference TRBV18 and TRBJ2-7 gives the full variable domain: NAGVMQNPRHLVRRRGQEARLRCSPMKGHSHVYWYRQLPEEGLKFMVYLQKENIIDESGMPKERFSAEFPKEGPSILRIQQVVRGDSAAYFCASSPGLAAYYEQYFGPGTRLTVT.

The CDR3 sequence: CASNRWLWRKSSYNEQFF. CDR3 coding DNA: TGTGCCAGCAATCGGTGGTTATGGCGGAAGAGCTCCTACAATGAGCAGTTCTTC. V is TRBV2 and J is TRBJ2-1; D gene unclear. This CDR3 spans 18 amino acids. V shed 7 bases and J shed 0 bases, with 22 bases lying between them. Germline CDR1 is SNHLY and CDR2 is FYNNEI.

This chain joins TRBV4-1 and TRBJ1-6; D unclear. This CDR3 is 14 amino acids long. Between the trimmed V and J ends, which lost 1 base and 5 bases, there was a span of 6 bases. Germline lookup yields CDR1 MGHRA and CDR2 YSYEKL. The CDR3 region has the DNA TGCGCCAGCAGCCAAGCAGCGAATAATTCACCCCTCCACTTT. Translated: CASSQAANNSPLHF.

The chain recombines TRBV4-2 with TRBJ1-2; D not certain. The V gene lost 0 bases and the J gene lost 2 bases, with 10 bases spanning the gap. This CDR3 has 15 amino acids. Germline CDR1 and CDR2: LGHNA and YNFKEQ. The CDR3: CASSQDLRANYGYTF. The CDR3 region has the DNA TGTGCCAGCAGCCAAGATCTGAGAGCGAACTATGGCTACACCTTC.

The chain employs TRBV2 and TRBJ2-7; D is perhaps TRBD2 (5 bases). The CDR3 covers 14 residues. Trimming removed 6 bases from V and 2 bases from J, with 14 bases in between. Germline V gives CDR1 SNHLY, CDR2 FYNNEI. DNA of the CDR3: TGTGCCAGCAGAGAGGGTTGGCAGGCCTACGAGCAGTACTTC. Its translation is CASREGWQAYEQYF.

This clone turned up a few times. This chain connects TRBV9 to TRBJ1-4; the match to TRBD1 covers 8 bases. After removal of 3 bases from V and 6 bases from J, the junction contained 7 bases not matched to a gene. CDR1 and CDR2 (germline): SGDLS, YYNGEE. The CDR3 has 15 residues. In nucleotides, the CDR3 is TGTGCCAGCAGCGCGTCCGGGACAGGATATGAAAAACTGTTTTTT. It specifies CASSASGTGYEKLFF.

The rearrangement links TRBV6-5 to TRBJ2-7; 12 bases are a match to TRBD1. CDR3 length equals 15 residues. V was clipped by 10 bases and J by 7 bases; unmatched bases: 14. From germline, CDR1 is MNHEY and CDR2 SVGAGI. The CDR3 loop is CATSRGGTGGKEQYF. CDR3 DNA: TGTGCCACCTCAAGGGGGGGGACAGGGGGCAAGGAGCAGTACTTC.

The rearrangement joins TRBV18 to TRBJ1-2; weak D call: TRBD1 (6 bases). V was cut by 3 bases and J by 3 bases, with 17 bases left in between. Germline lookup yields CDR1 KGHSH and CDR2 LQKENI. The CDR3 runs to 16 residues. The CDR3 protein is CASSPTTVGGDYGYTF. The CDR3, as DNA: TGTGCCAGCTCACCGACGACCGTAGGGGGAGACTATGGCTACACCTTC.

The gene calls are TRBV6-5 and TRBJ1-5; 7 bases fit TRBD1. Germline assignment: CDR1 MNHEY and CDR2 SVGAGI. The junction had 7 bases not matched to a gene; V was cut back by 4 bases and J by 1 base. This CDR3 is built from 16 residues. The CDR3 reads CASSSWTGGSNQPQHF. The CDR3 DNA sequence: TGTGCCAGCAGTTCTTGGACAGGCGGGAGCAATCAGCCCCAGCATTTT.

The rearrangement uses TRBV7-8 and TRBJ2-7, with D possibly matching TRBD2 (6 bases). Germline CDR1 and CDR2: SGHVS and FQNEAQ. V lost 6 bases, J lost 6 bases, and 15 bases lay in between. The CDR3 length is 13 residues. CDR3 sequence reads: CASRYSGNAEQYF. CDR3 DNA sequence: TGTGCCAGCAGGTATAGCGGCAACGCCGAGCAGTACTTC.

This chain joins TRBV5-4 and TRBJ2-3, with TRBD2 as a possible D gene (6 bases). The V gene lost 3 bases and the J gene lost 4 bases, with 15 bases spanning the gap. The CDR3 covers 15 residues. Germline values: CDR1 SGHNT, CDR2 YYREEE (reference sequence). The CDR3 loop is CASSSYGGISDTQYF. The CDR3 bases are TGTGCCAGCAGCTCCTACGGGGGAATTTCAGATACGCAGTATTTT.

The rearrangement joins TRBV20-1 to TRBJ2-5; 7 bases align to TRBD2. The CDR3 totals 13 residues. Per germline, CDR1 DFQATT and CDR2 SNEGSKA (reference sequence). Unmatched junction bases numbered 6, after V lost 3 bases and J lost 5 bases. The DNA for the CDR3 is TGCAGTGCTAGTGGACTAGTCAGTGAGACCCAGTACTTC. Amino acid sequence: CSASGLVSETQYF.

The chain joins TRBV30 to TRBJ2-3, with 12 nucleotides matching TRBD2. The CDR3 spans 15 residues. The germline V gene has CDR1 GTSNPN and CDR2 SVGIG (reference sequence). V trimming: 2 bases; J trimming: 2 bases; junction bases outside the gene matches: 2. The CDR3, as DNA: TGTGCCTGGAGTCGGACTAGCGGGGACACAGATACGCAGTATTTT. This codes for CAWSRTSGDTDTQYF.

The chain links TRBV5-1 to TRBJ2-1, with D maybe TRBD1 (5 bases). This CDR3 has 15 residues. The germline gives CDR1 SGHRS, CDR2 YFSETQ. The germline V and J ends were trimmed by 0 bases and 3 bases, with 10 bases remaining between them. The CDR3 reads CASSLEGNLYNEQFF. Written as DNA, the CDR3 is TGCGCCAGCAGCTTGGAGGGGAACCTCTACAATGAGCAGTTCTTC.

This chain's CDR3 is CASSLSRGGRETQYF. CDR3 bases: TGTGCCAGCAGCTTAAGCCGGGGGGGCCGTGAGACCCAGTACTTC. J is TRBJ2-5 and V is TRBV11-1; 8 bases are shared with TRBD2. Germline loops: CDR1 SGHAT, CDR2 FQDESV (reference sequence). The CDR3 is 15 residues long. V was clipped by 2 bases and J by 5 bases; unmatched bases: 7.

The chain recombines TRBV27 with TRBJ2-5, with D perhaps matching TRBD1 (5 bases). CDR1 and CDR2 from the germline V gene are MNHEY and SMNVEV (reference sequence). This CDR3 has 14 residues. V shed 5 bases and J shed 3 bases, with 13 bases lying between them. The CDR3 DNA is TGTGCCAGCAGTCCCCGGACACACAAAGAGACCCAGTACTTC. It translates to CASSPRTHKETQYF.

The J gene is TRBJ2-1, the V gene TRBV10-1, with 8 bases that match TRBD2. Germline assignment: CDR1 WNHNN and CDR2 SYGVQD (reference sequence). V was pared by 10 bases and J by 2 bases, with 4 bases of the junction left unmatched. The CDR3 consists of 13 residues. This chain's CDR3 is CATSTSAYNEQFF. CDR3 nucleotides: TGCGCCACCTCGACTAGCGCCTACAATGAGCAGTTCTTC.

This clone was observed a single time. The chain employs TRBV5-6 and TRBJ2-7, with D possibly matching TRBD1 (8 bases). The CDR3 is 16 amino acids. Trimming left V 2 bases short and J 5 bases short, with 20 bases between. Germline CDR1 SGHDT, CDR2 YYEEEE. The DNA of the CDR3 is TGTGCCAGCAGCTTCCCCGAACAGGGGGGGCTGGACGAGCAGTACTTC. Its translation: CASSFPEQGGLDEQYF.